This paragraph covers one T cell receptor (beta chain) sequence. Its antigen target is currently unknown. No base-level quality is on record; no much larger clone is a single base apart. V is pared back by 0 bases and J by 4 bases, with 16 bases lying between the germline termini. Based on the germline V gene (reference sequence), the CDR1 and CDR2 sequences are SGHNT and YYREEE. The CDR3, from cysteine to phenylalanine, totals 16 residues. Only CDR3 DNA is held: 48 bases, read in frame from base 1. The data belong to a study of blood T cell repertoires in COVID-19 (dated by TCRdb to about 2020). With respect to the entire study: Collaborator samples came from the United States, Italy and Spain and covered acute and convalescent phases of COVID-19. The material from the prospective study consisted of cDNA or gDNA derived from T cells, B-cell-depleted T cells, or PBMCs. Deeply sampled blood TCRbeta repertoires from subjects exposed to, actively infected with, or recovered from COVID-19 were included in the dataset. A freely available public database, intended as a resource for researchers studying the immune response to SARS-CoV-2, is where the repertoires were released. The samples were drawn from two sources: the first 160 participants of the ongoing ImmuneRACE study, and 1,254 subjects contributed by 6 global collaborators. The sample metadata nearly always contained a de-identified subject ID, COVID-19 status, age in years and sex. Where available, HLA class I and class II types were taken from metadata supplied by the sample provider and were not determined by assay-based typing.

Whole blood was collected in K2EDTA tubes by collaborating institutions according to the institutions' own protocols. Collaborator samples were shipped for TCRbeta analysis as frozen whole blood, isolated PBMCs, or DNA extracted from either sample type. What the research found in general, with its limitations: The amount of clinical and demographic metadata varied by source and participant and was provided uncurated.

The immunoSEQ Assay, a bias-controlled multiplex PCR, was used to amplify TCRbeta CDR3 regions from genomic DNA. The original pipeline was this. The number of nucleated cells in each sample was estimated from the amplification of reference gene primers within the assay. Sequence reads were collapsed and filtered to measure the absolute abundance of every unique TCRbeta CDR3 rearrangement. For each sample, productive Simpson clonality was calculated by taking the square root of Simpson's diversity index across productive rearrangements. This immuneACCESS table, as held by TCRdb, lists in-frame sequences with V and J called but not all clones. Of the missing ones, under half trace to an unresolved V gene in checked studies; the others have no known cause. That table gives V, J and clone size, and the DNA gave D and trimming. Counted in this sample were 160,000 or so clones; around 90% of them appeared once. The top ten clones comprise 1.5% to 2% of the sample.

This receptor was identified in a woman between 50 and 59 years old with acute or convalescent COVID-19. The rearranged chain carries TRBV5-4 and TRBJ2-5, and perhaps TRBD2 as D gene, on 6 matching bases. The sequencing input was peripheral blood. The bases are TGTGCCAGCAGCTTGGACGGTCCGGGAGTTTCAGAGACCCAGTACTTC. The encoded protein is CASSLDGPGVSETQYF.